This TCR beta chain was recovered during a study of graft-versus-host responses after intestinal transplantation. Germline V gene lookup returns CDR1 SEHNR and CDR2 FQNEAQ (reference sequence). With 4 bases clipped from V and 1 base from J, the junction kept 2 bases outside the gene matches. This CDR3 contains 14 residues. In the case of this clone: What it binds is not known. Other DNA sequences from this sample encode an identical CDR3 as well.

Using immunoSEQ multiplex PCR, the repertoire was profiled, and TCRdb retains in-frame clones only, with some absent. The sample includes nearly 95,000 clones, more than 85% of them seen just once. Sequencing used unstimulated CD8+ T cells sorted from spleen or lymph node cells, obtained before intestinal transplant. The V gene is TRBV7-9, the J gene TRBJ1-1; 8 bases align to TRBD1. This TCR derives from a human donor who received an intestinal transplant. For the CDR3, the DNA is TGTGCCAGCAGCTCCGGACAGGGGAACACTGAAGCTTTCTTT. This encodes CASSSGQGNTEAFF.